This TCR beta chain is from a study of Graves' ophthalmopathy and Graves' hyperthyroidism. The TCR beta CDR3 regions underwent amplification from RNA transcripts. HTBI-primed first-round RT-PCR preceded second-round multiplex PCR. From the multiplex PCR reads, TCRdb called clonotypes with MiXCR, one entry per CDR3 protein. Of 260,000 or so distinct CDR3 sequences listed, 45% to 55% are singletons. What supplied the PBMCs was 10 ml of fresh peripheral blood. CDR3 size: 15 residues. With V trimmed by 3 bases and J by 5 bases, 7 bases remained unmatched. Looked up from germline, CDR1 is SGHAT and CDR2 is FQNNGV.

J is TRBJ2-7 and V is TRBV11-2; 10 bases are shared with TRBD2. The specimen sequenced was peripheral blood. The TCR originated in an adult man with Graves' ophthalmopathy. The CDR3, as DNA: TGTGCCAGCAGCTTGTCGGGGACTAGCGTACACGAGCAGTACTTC. Encoded protein: CASSLSGTSVHEQYF.